One and the same sample provided the 20 T cell receptor beta chains below, sequenced in a study of T cells after yellow fever vaccination. One entry per CDR3 protein results from TCRdb running MiXCR on the 5' RACE reads. The data show more than 300,000 distinct CDR3 sequences, with roughly 10% seen just once and about 3.5% held by the top ten. The sample consisted of CD4+ T cells sorted from PBMCs, taken 45 days after the yellow fever booster vaccination. All receptors derive from a man aged 18 to 30 who received the YFV17D yellow fever vaccine.

The V gene is TRBV15, the J gene TRBJ1-2, with a tentative D call TRBD1 (5 bases). Germline assignment: CDR1 LNHNV and CDR2 YYDKDF (reference sequence). V dropped 0 bases and J dropped 7 bases, with 9 bases sitting between them. This CDR3 spans 13 amino acids. CDR3 region: CATSRDRERGYTF. The CDR3, as DNA: TGTGCCACCAGCAGAGACAGGGAACGTGGCTACACCTTC.

This clonotype showed up just a few times. The rearrangement links TRBV7-6 to TRBJ2-5, with 8 bases matching TRBD2. CDR3 length: 15 amino acids. Germline V gene lookup returns CDR1 SGHVS and CDR2 FNYEAQ. The ends lost 3 bases at V and 4 bases at J; junction bases unmatched: 7. CDR3 sequence reads: CASSFGGGIAETQYF. The CDR3 bases are TGTGCCAGCAGCTTTGGCGGGGGGATAGCAGAGACCCAGTACTTC.

This clonotype was observed at least ten times. This chain links TRBV7-3 with TRBJ2-5; 7 bases agree with TRBD2. V lost 2 bases, J lost 5 bases, and 2 bases stayed unmatched. The CDR3 length is 13 residues. Germline V gene sequence: CDR1 SGHTA, CDR2 FQGTGA. The CDR3 loop reads CASSLRRGETQYF. CDR3 DNA sequence: TGTGCCAGCAGCTTACGGCGGGGGGAGACCCAGTACTTC.

The gene calls are TRBV19 and TRBJ2-2, with D tentatively TRBD1 (6 bases). The CDR3 contains 14 residues. Between the trimmed V and J ends, which lost 7 bases and 8 bases, there was a span of 17 bases. Germline V gene lookup returns CDR1 LNHDA and CDR2 SQIVND (reference sequence). The CDR3 loop reads CASTTQHRAGELFF. The CDR3 DNA reads TGTGCCAGTACCACACAGCACAGGGCTGGGGAGCTGTTTTTT.

This clonotype was detected a few times. This rearrangement joins TRBV12-3 or TRBV12-4 to TRBJ2-7; either TRBD1 or TRBD2 may fit D (5 bases each). Trimming removed 8 bases at V and 5 bases at J, with 16 bases between. The CDR3 contains 13 residues. The CDR3 DNA reads as TGTGCCAGCTCCCGTGGGGGTAAGCACGAGCAGTACGTC. As protein: CASSRGGKHEQYV.

The chain has TRBV28 and TRBJ2-5; 7 nucleotides agree with TRBD2. J gave up 5 bases and V 5 bases, and 14 bases lay outside the gene matches. Germline CDR1 and CDR2: MDHEN and SYDVKM. The CDR3 is made up of 16 amino acids. The CDR3 sequence: CASSPLGGESLETQYF. The CDR3 DNA sequence: TGTGCCAGCAGTCCTCTGGGAGGGGAGTCGCTGGAGACCCAGTACTTC.

The rearrangement links TRBV10-3 to TRBJ2-7; TRBD2 matches at 13 bases. The CDR3 is 17 residues long. Losses at the gene ends were 5 bases for V and 2 bases for J; bases not matched to a gene: 9. The germline V gene encodes CDR1 ENHRY and CDR2 SYGVKD. The CDR3 region has the DNA TGTGCCATCAGTAGGGGACTAGCGGGGAGCCGACCCTACGAGCAGTACTTC. Translated: CAISRGLAGSRPYEQYF.

The chain recombines TRBV5-1 with TRBJ2-2, with D perhaps matching TRBD1 or TRBD2 (7 bases each). Germline CDR1 SGHRS, CDR2 YFSETQ. V was pared by 4 bases and J by 2 bases, with 18 bases between. The CDR3 is 17 residues long. CDR3: CASSPQGGGINTGELFF. Written as DNA, the CDR3 is TGCGCCAGCAGCCCCCAGGGGGGGGGGATCAACACCGGGGAGCTGTTTTTT.

The J gene is TRBJ1-5, the V gene TRBV20-1; D remains ambiguous. CDR3 length equals 15 residues. V lost 3 bases and J 5 bases, leaving 17 bases between the germline ends. Germline lookup yields CDR1 DFQATT and CDR2 SNEGSKA (reference sequence). The CDR3 reads CSASDGQRTHQPQHF. The DNA of the CDR3 is TGCAGTGCTAGCGATGGGCAGCGAACTCATCAGCCCCAGCATTTT.

This clonotype was seen a handful of times. The CDR3 here is CASSSAGTSGIREQFF. The CDR3 coding sequence is TGTGCCAGCAGCTCCGCCGGGACTAGCGGGATAAGGGAGCAGTTCTTC. The rearrangement uses TRBV7-2 and TRBJ2-1; 13 bases line up with TRBD2. V was pared by 4 bases and J by 10 bases, with 10 bases of the junction left unmatched. This CDR3 has 16 amino acids. CDR1 SGHTA and CDR2 FQGNSA come from the germline V gene.

This clonotype showed up just a few times. The chain employs TRBV19 and TRBJ1-1; unclear D gene. CDR1 is LNHDA and CDR2 is SQIVND in the germline V gene (reference sequence). V was trimmed by 2 bases and J by 2 bases, leaving 6 bases between them. There are 13 residues in the CDR3. The DNA of the CDR3 is TGTGCCAGTAGTATACTAGGCAACACTGAAGCTTTCTTT. Translated: CASSILGNTEAFF.

The rearrangement links TRBV12-3 or TRBV12-4 to TRBJ1-3, with D perhaps matching TRBD1 (6 bases). The CDR3 is 14 amino acids. V was clipped by 5 bases and J by 2 bases, with 10 bases between them. The CDR3 loop is CASSRTATGNTIYF. CDR3 DNA sequence: TGTGCCAGCAGTCGGACAGCCACTGGAAACACCATATATTTT.

This clonotype was observed a few times. The V call is TRBV11-2, the J call TRBJ2-6; D not certain. Germline CDR1 reads SGHAT; CDR2 reads FQNNGV. This CDR3 has 18 amino acids. Trimming pared 1 base from V and 0 bases from J, leaving 13 bases between. CDR3 DNA sequence: TGTGCCAGCAGCTTAGCGGCCGGCGGATACTCTGGGGCCAACGTCCTGACTTTC. Translated, it gives CASSLAAGGYSGANVLTF.

This clonotype was observed many times. The genes are TRBV4-2 and TRBJ2-7, with 10 bases lining up with TRBD1. The CDR3 length is 15 residues. Germline lookup yields CDR1 LGHNA and CDR2 YNFKEQ. The V gene end was trimmed by 0 bases and the J gene end by 7 bases; junction bases not matched to a gene: 6. CDR3: CASSQEWDRGKEQYF. The CDR3 nucleotides read TGTGCCAGCAGCCAAGAGTGGGACAGGGGAAAAGAGCAGTACTTC.

This clonotype was detected a few times. The chain carries TRBV5-1 and TRBJ1-2; D unresolved. The germline gives CDR1 SGHRS, CDR2 YFSETQ. This CDR3 region has 13 residues. Trimming stripped 7 bases from V and 6 bases from J, with 16 bases between. The CDR3 spells CASGNPSKDGYTF. CDR3 nucleotides: TGCGCCAGCGGTAATCCCTCGAAAGATGGCTACACCTTC.

This chain joins TRBV10-1 and TRBJ2-5, with 8 bases lining up with TRBD1. From germline, CDR1 is WNHNN and CDR2 SYGVQD (reference sequence). This CDR3 contains 16 residues. V shed 4 bases and J 5 bases; nucleotides not matched to a gene: 12. CDR3 region: CASSVFWTGLGETQYF. CDR3 sequence (DNA): TGCGCCAGCAGTGTGTTCTGGACAGGGCTTGGCGAGACCCAGTACTTC.

This clonotype was counted many times. V is TRBV12-3 or TRBV12-4 and J is TRBJ2-1; D perhaps matches TRBD1 (6 bases). Between the trimmed V and J ends, which lost 6 bases and 6 bases, there was a span of 12 bases. The CDR3 loop spans 13 amino acids. The CDR3 region has the DNA TGTGCCAGCAGGCTGACAGGTAGCAATGAGCAGTTCTTC. It specifies CASRLTGSNEQFF.

The chain uses TRBV3-1 and TRBJ1-1; D might be TRBD1 (6 bases). V was shortened by 1 base and J by 10 bases, with 10 bases between the two germline ends. This CDR3 contains 12 residues. CDR1 LGHDT and CDR2 YNNKEL come from the germline V gene (reference sequence). The CDR3 DNA reads TGTGCCAGCAGCCAAGGGTCGGACAGAGCTTTCTTT. The encoded protein is CASSQGSDRAFF.

The chain joins TRBV12-3 or TRBV12-4 to TRBJ2-7; 7 bases line up with TRBD2. The J segment lost 2 bases and the V segment lost 4 bases, leaving 14 bases of the junction unmatched. This CDR3 region has 17 residues. CDR3 nucleotide sequence: TGTGCCAGCAGTTCACCCCTGGCCGTGGGGGGGGCCTACGAGCAGTACTTC. It is translated as CASSSPLAVGGAYEQYF.

The genes are TRBV5-6 and TRBJ2-7, with 7 nucleotides matching TRBD1. Germline V lookup: CDR1 SGHDT, CDR2 YYEEEE. This CDR3 contains 14 residues. Unmatched junction bases numbered 5, after V lost 1 base and J lost 4 bases. The CDR3 DNA is TGTGCCAGCAGCTTGCGACAGGGATGGTACGAGCAGTACGTC. Encoded protein: CASSLRQGWYEQYV.